Below are 27 T cell receptor beta chains sequenced from a single sample in a study of shared clonotypes between healthy human individuals. Clones were read by immunoSEQ multiplex PCR, and TCRdb kept only the in-frame ones, dropping some. The sample lists some 980,000 clones; 76% were seen once. Sequenced: memory CD4+ T cells sorted from blood. Noted subset: CD45RA-negative fraction. The receptors come from a man aged 18 to 29 in good health.

CDR3 loop: CASSTSPGVSYEQYF. CDR3 bases: TGCGCCAGCAGCACCAGTCCGGGGGTCTCCTACGAGCAGTACTTC. This chain connects TRBV5-1 to TRBJ2-7; tentative D call: TRBD2 (6 bases). V lost 4 bases and J 0 bases, leaving 14 bases between the germline ends. Germline lookup yields CDR1 SGHRS and CDR2 YFSETQ. The CDR3 has 15 residues.

This sequence joins TRBV11-2 and TRBJ2-3, with D unclear. Looked up from germline, CDR1 is SGHAT and CDR2 is FQNNGV. The CDR3 consists of 12 residues. V lost 5 bases, J lost 5 bases, and 8 bases lay in between. The DNA of the CDR3 is TGTGCCAGCAGCCCACTCGGAGATACGCAGTATTTT. Translating gives CASSPLGDTQYF.

V is TRBV10-3 and J is TRBJ2-3; TRBD2 matches 7 bases. The CDR3 totals 17 residues. After removal of 0 bases from V and 2 bases from J, the junction contained 8 bases not matched to a gene. CDR1 is ENHRY, CDR2 SYGVKD, per germline. The DNA for the CDR3 is TGTGCCATCAGTGAGTCTGCGGGAGTCTTGGCCACAGATACGCAGTATTTT. Protein: CAISESAGVLATDTQYF.

The chain recombines TRBV30 with TRBJ2-5, with 12 bases aligning to TRBD2. This CDR3 has 14 residues. The germline gives CDR1 GTSNPN, CDR2 SVGIG (reference sequence). With V trimmed by 4 bases and J by 5 bases, 5 bases remained unmatched. CDR3: CAWNLAGGLETQYF. The CDR3, as DNA: TGTGCCTGGAACCTAGCGGGGGGGCTGGAGACCCAGTACTTC. Full variable domain (outside the CDR3, taken from reference TRBV30 and TRBJ2-5): SQTIHQWPATLVQPVGSPLSLECTVEGTSNPNLYWYRQAAGRGLQLLFYSVGIGQISSEVPQNLSASRPQDRQFILSSKKLLLSDSGFYLCAWNLAGGLETQYFGPGTRLLVL.

The chain recombines TRBV6-1 with TRBJ1-4; D is unresolved. The V gene's germline CDR1 is MNHNS and CDR2 SASEGT. The CDR3 sequence is 13 residues long. The V and J ends lost 7 bases and 3 bases respectively, with 9 bases between them. The CDR3 DNA is TGTGCCAGCAAGAGAATCCCTAATGAAAAACTGTTTTTT. Translation: CASKRIPNEKLFF.

The gene calls are TRBV10-3 and TRBJ2-3; D uncertain. From germline, CDR1 is ENHRY and CDR2 SYGVKD. V was shortened by 3 bases and J by 1 base, with 5 bases between the two germline ends. The CDR3 covers 13 residues. As DNA, the CDR3 is TGTGCCATCAGTGATGCCGGCACAGATACGCAGTATTTT. Translating gives CAISDAGTDTQYF.

The V gene is TRBV7-8, the J gene TRBJ2-7; D possibly matches TRBD1 or TRBD2 (5 bases each). The CDR3 loop spans 15 amino acids. Per the germline V gene, CDR1 is SGHVS and CDR2 is FQNEAQ. V lost 3 bases to trimming and J lost 0 bases, with 12 bases between them. The CDR3 DNA follows: TGTGCCAGCAGCTTGGGACCGTTTACCTCCTACGAGCAGTACTTC. Translation gives CASSLGPFTSYEQYF. The entire variable domain, with the rest obtained from reference TRBV7-8 and TRBJ2-7, is as follows: GAGVSQSPRYKVAKRGQDVALRCDPISGHVSLFWYQQALGQGPEFLTYFQNEAQLDKSGLPSDRFFAERPEGSVSTLKIQRTQQEDSAVYLCASSLGPFTSYEQYFGPGTRLTVT.

The J gene is TRBJ1-5, the V gene TRBV9; D uncertain. This CDR3 contains 17 residues. Looked up from germline, CDR1 is SGDLS and CDR2 is YYNGEE. Trimming shortened V by 0 bases and J by 0 bases, and 13 bases separated the two germline ends. CDR3 in DNA: TGTGCCAGCAGCGTAGGAGGGAACGATCCTAGCAATCAGCCCCAGCATTTT. This codes for CASSVGGNDPSNQPQHF. Together with reference TRBV9 and TRBJ1-5, the CDR3 gives the full variable domain: DSGVTQTPKHLITATGQRVTLRCSPRSGDLSVYWYQQSLDQGLQFLIQYYNGEERAKGNILERFSAQQFPDLHSELNLSSLELGDSALYFCASSVGGNDPSNQPQHFGDGTRLSIL.

J is TRBJ2-1 and V is TRBV6-5; TRBD1 is a possible D gene (6 bases). V was cut by 5 bases and J by 6 bases, with 8 bases left in between. The CDR3 spans 12 residues. CDR1 is MNHEY, CDR2 SVGAGI, per germline. Here the CDR3 DNA reads TGTGCCAGCAGTGACAGGTTCAATGAGCAGTTCTTC. Translation gives CASSDRFNEQFF.

The rearrangement links TRBV27 to TRBJ2-7; D possibly corresponds to TRBD1 (6 bases). CDR1 and CDR2 (germline): MNHEY, SMNVEV (reference sequence). CDR3 size: 13 residues. V gave up 6 bases and J gave up 10 bases, with 19 bases separating them. CDR3 nucleotides: TGTGCCAGCAGAGAGGACAGAGCCACCGTCCAGTACTTC. The encoded protein is CASREDRATVQYF.

This clone came up a few times. This rearrangement joins TRBV6-1 to TRBJ1-1, with D unresolved. V was cut by 2 bases and J by 5 bases, with 9 bases left in between. This CDR3 is built from 13 residues. Germline V gene sequence: CDR1 MNHNS, CDR2 SASEGT. The CDR3 spells CASSESRATEAFF. The CDR3 coding sequence is TGTGCCAGCAGTGAAAGCCGGGCGACTGAAGCTTTCTTT.

The gene calls are TRBV5-1 and TRBJ2-1; 7 nucleotides match TRBD1. With V trimmed by 1 base and J by 5 bases, 3 bases remained unmatched. Looked up from germline, CDR1 is SGHRS and CDR2 is YFSETQ. This CDR3 has 14 amino acids. Here the CDR3 reads CASSLITGDNEQFF. For the CDR3, the DNA is TGCGCCAGCAGCTTGATCACAGGGGACAATGAGCAGTTCTTC. The variable domain in full, with the rest retrieved from reference TRBV5-1 and TRBJ2-1, is KAGVTQTPRYLIKTRGQQVTLSCSPISGHRSVSWYQQTPGQGLQFLFEYFSETQRNKGNFPGRFSGRQFSNSRSEMNVSTLELGDSALYLCASSLITGDNEQFFGPGTRLTVL.

The chain uses TRBV5-4 and TRBJ1-1; D not certain. In germline, CDR1 is SGHNT, CDR2 YYREEE (reference sequence). V gave up 3 bases and J gave up 8 bases, with 8 bases separating them. The CDR3 loop spans 11 amino acids. This CDR3 reads CASSWGEEAFF. For the CDR3, the DNA is TGTGCCAGCAGCTGGGGAGAAGAAGCTTTCTTT.

Only one count was recorded for this clone. The chain combines TRBV7-2 with TRBJ2-7; 10 bases are a match to TRBD1. The CDR3 length is 14 residues. Losses at the gene ends were 4 bases for V and 6 bases for J; bases not matched to a gene: 6. Germline V gene lookup returns CDR1 SGHTA and CDR2 FQGNSA. The CDR3 DNA reads as TGTGCCAGCAGCTCCCGACAGGGGGCCGGCGAGCAGTACTTC. It translates to CASSSRQGAGEQYF. The variable domain in full, with the rest retrieved from reference TRBV7-2 and TRBJ2-7, is GAGVSQSPSNKVTEKGKDVELRCDPISGHTALYWYRQSLGQGLEFLIYFQGNSAPDKSGLPSDRFSAERTGGSVSTLTIQRTQQEDSAVYLCASSSRQGAGEQYFGPGTRLTVT.

The V gene is TRBV10-3, the J gene TRBJ2-5, with D unresolved. V lost 6 bases and J lost 1, with 9 bases in between. Germline V CDR1 and CDR2: ENHRY, SYGVKD. The CDR3 sequence is 13 residues long. In DNA, the CDR3 is TGTGCCATCAGCGACCTACCCCAAGAGACCCAGTACTTC. The encoded protein is CAISDLPQETQYF.

This clone showed up just a few times. This likely stems from a read error, as it lies one base from a far larger clone. The chain recombines TRBV19 with TRBJ1-1; no firm D call. With 5 bases removed from V and 0 bases from J, the gap between germline ends came to 7 bases. The CDR3 totals 13 residues. CDR1 is LNHDA, CDR2 SQIVND, per germline (reference sequence). The CDR3 sequence: CASSSNMNTEAFF. The CDR3, as DNA: TGTGCCAGTAGTTCGAACATGAACACTGAAGCTTTCTTT.

The chain employs TRBV5-8 and TRBJ2-3, with a possible D match to TRBD1 (5 bases). The CDR3 runs 17 residues. Trimming shortened V by 0 bases and J by 2 bases, and 16 bases separated the two germline ends. Per germline, CDR1 SGHTS and CDR2 YDEGEE. In nucleotides, the CDR3 is TGTGCCAGCAGCTTGGTTGGGCTAGGGGTGAACACAGATACGCAGTATTTT. This sequence encodes CASSLVGLGVNTDTQYF.

This chain links TRBV6-4 with TRBJ2-3, with D hard to call. Between the trimmed V and J ends, which lost 3 bases and 7 bases, there was a span of 5 bases. This CDR3 region has 11 residues. Germline CDR1 reads MRHNA; CDR2 reads SNTAGT. The CDR3 sequence: CASSDGNTQYF. CDR3 DNA sequence: TGTGCCAGCAGTGATGGAAATACGCAGTATTTT.

This clone has just a few counts. The chain carries TRBV5-1 and TRBJ2-5; no definite D call. CDR1 and CDR2 (germline): SGHRS, YFSETQ. This CDR3 contains 15 residues. Trimming shortened V by 0 bases and J by 5 bases, and 14 bases separated the two germline ends. CDR3 in DNA: TGCGCCAGCAGCTTGGATGGGGTTTACGAGGAGACCCAGTACTTC. Translated: CASSLDGVYEETQYF.

As for this clone: Other DNA sequences in this specimen translate into the identical CDR3. V gene TRBV7-2 combines with J gene TRBJ2-1, with D possibly TRBD1 on 5 matching bases. Between the trimmed V and J ends, which lost 1 base and 3 bases, there was a span of 7 bases. The CDR3 totals 14 residues. Germline V gene data show CDR1 as SGHTA and CDR2 as FQGNSA. This chain's CDR3 is CASSLGGLYNEQFF. The CDR3 DNA is TGTGCCAGCAGCTTAGGGGGCCTCTACAATGAGCAGTTCTTC. Based on the CDR3 plus reference TRBV7-2 and TRBJ2-1, the full variable domain is GAGVSQSPSNKVTEKGKDVELRCDPISGHTALYWYRQSLGQGLEFLIYFQGNSAPDKSGLPSDRFSAERTGGSVSTLTIQRTQQEDSAVYLCASSLGGLYNEQFFGPGTRLTVL.

The rearrangement joins TRBV28 to TRBJ1-2; D unclear. The CDR3 length is 14 residues. Trimming took 5 bases from V and 4 from J, leaving 14 bases between them. Per the germline V gene, CDR1 is MDHEN and CDR2 is SYDVKM. Here the CDR3 reads CASSPPEKVYGYTF. The CDR3 region has the DNA TGTGCCAGCAGTCCTCCGGAAAAGGTCTATGGCTACACCTTC.

The V call is TRBV28, the J call TRBJ1-4, with 7 bases fitting TRBD1. The ends lost 5 bases at V and 8 bases at J; junction bases unmatched: 11. The CDR3 loop spans 15 amino acids. Per the germline V gene, CDR1 is MDHEN and CDR2 is SYDVKM. CDR3 bases: TGTGCCAGCAGTCTACACGGGGACAGTGGGGAAAAACTGTTTTTT. It specifies CASSLHGDSGEKLFF.

This chain connects TRBV7-9 to TRBJ1-3, with 7 bases aligning to TRBD1. Unmatched junction bases numbered 7, after V lost 5 bases and J lost 0 bases. The CDR3 is made up of 16 amino acids. CDR1 is SEHNR, CDR2 FQNEAQ, per germline (reference sequence). CDR3 region: CASSPKTGSSGNTIYF. The CDR3 DNA reads as TGTGCCAGCAGCCCAAAGACAGGGAGCTCTGGAAACACCATATATTTT.

This chain links TRBV27 with TRBJ2-3; 11 bases are shared with TRBD2. Germline loops: CDR1 MNHEY, CDR2 SMNVEV (reference sequence). The CDR3 runs 15 residues. The V gene end was trimmed by 6 bases and the J gene end by 1 base; junction bases not matched to a gene: 3. CDR3 region: CASSTGLAGTDTQYF. CDR3 in DNA: TGTGCCAGCAGCACGGGACTAGCGGGCACAGATACGCAGTATTTT.

V gene TRBV10-2 combines with J gene TRBJ1-5; no firm D call. This CDR3 is built from 16 residues. CDR1 and CDR2 from the germline V gene are WSHSY and SAAADI. With 3 bases removed from V and 0 bases from J, the gap between germline ends came to 12 bases. As DNA, the CDR3 is TGCGCCAGCAGTGAAAATTCTAAGTATAGCAATCAGCCCCAGCATTTT. As protein: CASSENSKYSNQPQHF.

V is TRBV5-5 and J is TRBJ2-5; 8 positions agree with TRBD1. Germline V lookup: CDR1 SGHKS, CDR2 YYEKEE (reference sequence). The length of the CDR3 is 16 residues. Germline trimming cut 4 bases from V and 5 bases from J; bases unmatched to any gene: 13. For the CDR3, the DNA is TGTGCCAGCAGCCTTGGCCTGGGACAGGAATTGGAGACCCAGTACTTC. Its protein is CASSLGLGQELETQYF.

The chain is built from TRBV5-1 and TRBJ1-1; 7 bases are shared with TRBD1. V lost 5 bases to trimming and J lost 3 bases; unmatched junction nucleotides: 7. The germline V gene has CDR1 SGHRS and CDR2 YFSETQ. The CDR3 sequence is 14 residues long. For the CDR3, the DNA is TGCGCCAGCAGGAGACAGGGAATGGACACTGAAGCTTTCTTT. Translated, it gives CASRRQGMDTEAFF.